Below, one T cell receptor (beta chain) is given with its context. Its antigen is currently unknown. This entry comes from a study of shared clonotypes between healthy human individuals. Study outcomes and limitations: Sharing of clonotypes among donors was expected to vary with sequencing depth. Richness estimates generally favored naive over memory subsets.

Researchers partitioned CD4+ cells into CD45RA+ naive and CD45RA-negative memory subsets. The data were produced by immunoSEQ multiplex PCR, yet TCRdb's version contains in-frame clones alone and is incomplete. The sample lists 2 million to 3 million clones; under 95% were seen once. The sequence came from a man aged 18 to 30 in good health. Some clones in this sample may be carry-over from other donors' samples. Sample: naive CD4+ T cells from PBMCs. As for subset: CD45RA+ positively selected.

CDR3 DNA: TGTGCCAGCAGGCAAAAGGGAGGGGGTGATGAAAAACTGTTTTTT. It yields the protein CASRQKGGGDEKLFF. The chain recombines TRBV27 with TRBJ1-4; possible D gene TRBD1, 6 bases. The germline V gene has CDR1 MNHEY and CDR2 SMNVEV (reference sequence). V was shortened by 6 bases and J by 6 bases, with 17 bases between the two germline ends. The CDR3 runs to 15 residues.